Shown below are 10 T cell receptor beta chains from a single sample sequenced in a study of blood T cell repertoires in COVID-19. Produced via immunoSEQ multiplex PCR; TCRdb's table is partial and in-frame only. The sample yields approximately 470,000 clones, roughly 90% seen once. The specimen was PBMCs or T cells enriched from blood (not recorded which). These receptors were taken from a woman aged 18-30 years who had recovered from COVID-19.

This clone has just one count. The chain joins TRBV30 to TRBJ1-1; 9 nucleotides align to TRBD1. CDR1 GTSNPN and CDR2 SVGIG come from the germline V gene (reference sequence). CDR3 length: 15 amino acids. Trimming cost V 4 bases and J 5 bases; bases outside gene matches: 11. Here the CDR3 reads CAWNLGTGYQTEAFF. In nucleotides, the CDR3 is TGTGCCTGGAACTTAGGGACAGGGTATCAAACTGAAGCTTTCTTT.

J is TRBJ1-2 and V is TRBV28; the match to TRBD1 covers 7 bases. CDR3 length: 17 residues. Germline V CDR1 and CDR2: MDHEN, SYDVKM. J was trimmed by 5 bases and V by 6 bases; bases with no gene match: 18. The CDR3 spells CASRIRPTGPSGYGYTF. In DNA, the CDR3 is TGTGCCAGCAGAATTCGGCCGACAGGGCCTTCGGGTTATGGCTACACCTTC.

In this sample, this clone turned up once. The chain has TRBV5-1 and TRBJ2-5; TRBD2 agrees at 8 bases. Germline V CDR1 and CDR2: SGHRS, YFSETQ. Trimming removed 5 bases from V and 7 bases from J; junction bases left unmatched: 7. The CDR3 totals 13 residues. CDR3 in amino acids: CASRPGLEGTQYF. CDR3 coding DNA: TGCGCCAGCAGACCGGGACTAGAGGGGACCCAGTACTTC.

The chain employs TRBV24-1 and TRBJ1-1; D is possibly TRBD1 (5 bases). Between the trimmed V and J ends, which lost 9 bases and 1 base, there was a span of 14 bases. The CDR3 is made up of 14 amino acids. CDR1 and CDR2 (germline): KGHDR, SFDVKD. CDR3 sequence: CATEGRPPNTEAFF. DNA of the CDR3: TGTGCCACCGAGGGGAGGCCCCCGAACACTGAAGCTTTCTTT.

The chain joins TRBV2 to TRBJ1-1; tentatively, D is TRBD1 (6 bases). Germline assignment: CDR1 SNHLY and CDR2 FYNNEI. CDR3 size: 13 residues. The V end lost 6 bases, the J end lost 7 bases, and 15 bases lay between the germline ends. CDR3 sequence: CASSVKGDLEAFF. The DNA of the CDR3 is TGTGCCAGCAGCGTAAAGGGGGACCTTGAAGCTTTCTTT.

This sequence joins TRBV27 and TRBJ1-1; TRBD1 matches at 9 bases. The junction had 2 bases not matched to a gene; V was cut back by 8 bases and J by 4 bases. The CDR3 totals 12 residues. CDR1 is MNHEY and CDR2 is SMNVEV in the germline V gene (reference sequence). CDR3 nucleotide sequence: TGTGCCAGCCAGACAGGGGGCACTGAAGCTTTCTTT. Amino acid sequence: CASQTGGTEAFF.

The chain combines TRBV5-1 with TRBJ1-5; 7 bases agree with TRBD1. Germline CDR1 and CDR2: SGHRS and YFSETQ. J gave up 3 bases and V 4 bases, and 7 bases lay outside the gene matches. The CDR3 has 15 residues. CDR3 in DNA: TGCGCCAGCAGCCCTGGACAGGCCCACAATCAGCCCCAGCATTTT. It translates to CASSPGQAHNQPQHF.

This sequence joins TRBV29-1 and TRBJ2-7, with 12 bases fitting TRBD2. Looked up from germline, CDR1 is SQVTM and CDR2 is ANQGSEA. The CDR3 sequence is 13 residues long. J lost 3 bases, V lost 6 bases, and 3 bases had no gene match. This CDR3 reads CSVRGLAGYEQYF. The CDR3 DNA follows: TGCAGCGTGCGGGGACTAGCGGGCTACGAGCAGTACTTC.

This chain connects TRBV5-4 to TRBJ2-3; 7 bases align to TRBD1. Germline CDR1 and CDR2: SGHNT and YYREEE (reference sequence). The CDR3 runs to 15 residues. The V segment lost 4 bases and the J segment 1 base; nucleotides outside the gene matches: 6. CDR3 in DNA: TGTGCCAGCAGCCCCCCAGGACAGGGCACAGATACGCAGTATTTT. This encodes CASSPPGQGTDTQYF.

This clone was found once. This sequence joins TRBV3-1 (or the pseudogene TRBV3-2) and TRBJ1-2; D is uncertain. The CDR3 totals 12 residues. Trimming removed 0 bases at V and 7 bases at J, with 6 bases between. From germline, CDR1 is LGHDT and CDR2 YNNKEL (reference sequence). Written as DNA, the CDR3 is TGTGCCAGCAGCCAAGAGGGGAGTGGCTACACCTTC. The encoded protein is CASSQEGSGYTF.